This T cell receptor (beta chain) appears in the sequencing data of a study of T-cell reconstitution after alpha-beta-depleted transplantation in children. Of note for this clonotype: Antigen specificity is unknown.

Study-wide findings and caveats: Surviving recipient T cells and thymic progenitors produced the high day-60 TCRbeta diversity seen in some patients. Two months or so post-transplant, alpha-beta T cells reportedly derived from several hundred expanded graft clones. Counts and diversity of T cells one year after transplant came mostly from newly produced T cells.

The library targeted TCRbeta and was prepared with unique molecular identifiers. From the PCR reads, TCRdb called clonotypes with MiXCR, one entry per CDR3 protein. This sample carries approximately 82,000 distinct CDR3 sequences, 15% to 20% of them seen once, and the ten largest clones take 51%. The receptor was isolated from a male patient between 2 and 15 years old who had a stem cell transplant for acute lymphoblastic leukemia, so the T cells may come from the graft donor. This specimen was PBMCs, mostly from graft donor cells, taken 360 days after TCRalphabeta/CD19-depleted stem cell transplant.

The CDR3 sequence is CASSYGWRLYEQYF. The CDR3 coding sequence is TGTGCCAGCAGTTACGGGTGGAGGCTCTACGAGCAGTACTTC. The chain uses TRBV6-5 and TRBJ2-7; weak D call: TRBD2 (5 bases). The CDR3 is 14 amino acids. V lost 2 bases to trimming and J lost 3 bases, with 11 bases between them. Germline CDR1 and CDR2: MNHEY and SVGAGI.